The 24 T cell receptor beta chains given below trace back to one sample, sequenced in a study of early T cells in non-severe SARS-CoV-2 infection. TCRdb itself ran the 5' RACE reads through MiXCR, one entry per CDR3 protein. The sample contains some 26,000 distinct CDR3 sequences, roughly 4.5% of which appear only once. Sequencing was done on a sample of whole blood. These receptors were taken from an adult who was a healthcare worker with PCR-confirmed SARS-CoV-2 infection or an uninfected control (not recorded which).

This clonotype has a count of ten or more. The chain recombines TRBV7-9 with TRBJ1-2, with 9 nucleotides matching TRBD1. This CDR3 has 16 amino acids. Losses at the gene ends were 5 bases for V and 3 bases for J; bases not matched to a gene: 10. Looked up from germline, CDR1 is SEHNR and CDR2 is FQNEAQ (reference sequence). CDR3 sequence (DNA): TGTGCCAGCAGCGGTCCCGCGGGACAGGGTGACTATGGCTACACCTTC. This encodes CASSGPAGQGDYGYTF. Looking up the rest from reference TRBV7-9 and TRBJ1-2 gives the full variable domain: DTGVSQNPRHKITKRGQNVTFRCDPISEHNRLYWYRQTLGQGPEFLTYFQNEAQLEKSRLLSDRFSAERPKGSFSTLEIQRTEQGDSAMYLCASSGPAGQGDYGYTFGSGTRLTVV.

There are many counts of this clonotype. V gene TRBV5-5 combines with J gene TRBJ2-3, with D possibly matching TRBD2 (6 bases). The V gene lost 2 bases and the J gene lost 1 base, with 11 bases spanning the gap. The germline V gene encodes CDR1 SGHKS and CDR2 YYEKEE (reference sequence). CDR3 length: 15 amino acids. The CDR3 nucleotides read TGTGCCAGCAGCTTACGGGGGTCTGGCACAGATACGCAGTATTTT. Residues: CASSLRGSGTDTQYF.

This clonotype was observed many times. The DNA is left out, because the CDR3 cannot be placed on it with certainty; the CDR3 is given as TCRdb lists it. The chain couples TRBV29-1 to TRBJ2-3. Germline values: CDR1 SQVTM, CDR2 ANQGSEA. Termini included, the CDR3 measures 11 amino acids. CDR3 residues: CSVGGGNSRYF.

At least ten counts were recorded for this clonotype. The chain uses TRBV7-2 and TRBJ1-2; the match to TRBD1 covers 11 bases. CDR3 length: 15 residues. Germline assignment: CDR1 SGHTA and CDR2 FQGNSA. After removal of 2 bases from V and 4 bases from J, the junction contained 3 bases not matched to a gene. The CDR3 sequence: CASSLHGQGAYGYTF. CDR3 bases: TGTGCCAGCAGCTTACACGGACAGGGGGCCTATGGCTACACCTTC. The full variable domain, completed using reference TRBV7-2 and TRBJ1-2, is GAGVSQSPSNKVTEKGKDVELRCDPISGHTALYWYRQSLGQGLEFLIYFQGNSAPDKSGLPSDRFSAERTGGSVSTLTIQRTQQEDSAVYLCASSLHGQGAYGYTFGSGTRLTVV.

The chain has TRBV20-1 and TRBJ1-2, with 7 bases aligning to TRBD1. This CDR3 is built from 18 residues. Trimming removed 1 base from V and 1 base from J; junction bases left unmatched: 15. Germline CDR1 DFQATT, CDR2 SNEGSKA (reference sequence). Written as DNA, the CDR3 is TGCAGTGCTAGAGTAGGGACAGCGAATCCAATAAGTAACTATGGCTACACCTTC. This sequence encodes CSARVGTANPISNYGYTF.

The gene calls are TRBV7-9 and TRBJ1-3; D ambiguous. V dropped 5 bases and J dropped 4 bases, with 6 bases sitting between them. CDR1 is SEHNR and CDR2 is FQNEAQ in the germline V gene (reference sequence). The length of the CDR3 is 12 residues. CDR3 DNA: TGTGCCAGCAGCGAGGCAGGAAACACCATATATTTT. Translating it yields CASSEAGNTIYF.

The chain is built from TRBV30 and TRBJ2-3; tentative D call: TRBD2 (6 bases). The CDR3 is 13 residues long. CDR1 is GTSNPN and CDR2 is SVGIG in the germline V gene (reference sequence). V was pared by 1 base and J by 6 bases, with 11 bases between. The CDR3 loop is CAWSAAGTDTQYF. The CDR3 coding sequence is TGTGCCTGGAGTGCCGCGGGAACCGATACGCAGTATTTT.

This clonotype was counted ten times or more. The V and J genes are TRBV19 and TRBJ2-7, with 11 bases that match TRBD1. V lost 3 bases, J lost 2 bases, and 0 bases stayed unmatched. The CDR3 spans 14 residues. Germline V gives CDR1 LNHDA, CDR2 SQIVND (reference sequence). The CDR3, as DNA: TGTGCCAGTAGTATGGGACAGGGGGCCTACGAGCAGTACTTC. Amino acids: CASSMGQGAYEQYF.

This clonotype was found many times. This chain uses TRBV7-2 with TRBJ1-6; D is perhaps TRBD1 (5 bases). V lost 4 bases to trimming and J lost 6 bases, with 19 bases between them. CDR1 is SGHTA, CDR2 FQGNSA, per germline. There are 17 residues in the CDR3. CDR3 residues: CASSSAGWGRVNSPLHF. The CDR3 DNA follows: TGTGCCAGCAGCTCAGCGGGTTGGGGCAGGGTTAATTCACCCCTCCACTTT. Full variable domain (remainder filled in from reference TRBV7-2 and TRBJ1-6): GAGVSQSPSNKVTEKGKDVELRCDPISGHTALYWYRQSLGQGLEFLIYFQGNSAPDKSGLPSDRFSAERTGGSVSTLTIQRTQQEDSAVYLCASSSAGWGRVNSPLHFGNGTRLTVT.

This clonotype was recorded at least ten times. The genes are TRBV7-2 and TRBJ2-7, with D uncertain. Trimming shortened V by 4 bases and J by 0 bases, and 10 bases separated the two germline ends. The CDR3 loop spans 14 amino acids. Germline CDR1 is SGHTA and CDR2 is FQGNSA. The CDR3 DNA sequence: TGTGCCAGCAGCTCTCCGTGGGGCTCCTACGAGCAGTACTTC. It codes for CASSSPWGSYEQYF.

This clonotype was detected ten times or more. This chain's CDR3 is CASSQAGTGELFF. The CDR3 nucleotides are TGCGCCAGCAGCCAAGCCGGGACCGGGGAGCTGTTTTTT. The V gene is TRBV4-1, the J gene TRBJ2-2; D remains unclear. Germline values: CDR1 MGHRA, CDR2 YSYEKL. Trimming shortened V by 1 base and J by 5 bases, and 5 bases separated the two germline ends. The CDR3 has 13 residues.

In its sample, this clonotype was seen a few times. The chain couples TRBV6-5 to TRBJ2-2, with 8 nucleotides matching TRBD2. Germline CDR1 is MNHEY and CDR2 is SVGAGI. The CDR3 length is 17 residues. After removal of 6 bases from V and 0 bases from J, the junction contained 9 bases not matched to a gene. In DNA, the CDR3 is TGTGCCAGCAGGGCCTACGGGGGGGGCCCGAACACCGGGGAGCTGTTTTTT. Translated, it gives CASRAYGGGPNTGELFF.

This clonotype was seen at least ten times. The chain joins TRBV27 to TRBJ2-4; TRBD2 matches 8 bases. Germline V CDR1 and CDR2: MNHEY, SMNVEV (reference sequence). J gave up 0 bases and V 3 bases, and 7 bases lay outside the gene matches. The CDR3 is 17 amino acids. DNA for the CDR3: TGTGCCAGCAGTTTTACGGGGGGGTACCTAGCCAAAAACATTCAGTACTTC. Its protein is CASSFTGGYLAKNIQYF.

This clonotype was seen repeatedly, ten times or more. This chain uses TRBV28 with TRBJ2-7; D remains unclear. The CDR3 is 12 residues long. V was trimmed by 10 bases and J by 0 bases, leaving 10 bases between them. CDR1 is MDHEN and CDR2 is SYDVKM in the germline V gene. The CDR3 region has the DNA TGTGCCACCTCGGAACTCTCCTACGAGCAGTACTTC. This sequence encodes CATSELSYEQYF.

This clonotype was seen at least ten times. The rearrangement links TRBV7-8 to TRBJ2-7; the match to TRBD2 covers 14 bases. Germline V gene sequence: CDR1 SGHVS, CDR2 FQNEAQ. The length of the CDR3 is 16 residues. J lost 2 bases, V lost 5 bases, and 5 bases had no gene match. The CDR3 DNA sequence: TGTGCCAGCAGCAATGGACTAGCGGGGGGCGCCTACGAGCAGTACTTC. Its translation: CASSNGLAGGAYEQYF. Based on the CDR3 plus reference TRBV7-8 and TRBJ2-7, the full variable domain is GAGVSQSPRYKVAKRGQDVALRCDPISGHVSLFWYQQALGQGPEFLTYFQNEAQLDKSGLPSDRFFAERPEGSVSTLKIQRTQQEDSAVYLCASSNGLAGGAYEQYFGPGTRLTVT.

In its sample, this clonotype was seen many times. This chain connects TRBV10-3 to TRBJ2-7, with TRBD1 identical over 10 bases. The CDR3 contains 13 residues. Trimming took 4 bases from V and 3 from J; bases not matched to a gene: 0. Germline V gives CDR1 ENHRY, CDR2 SYGVKD. The CDR3 nucleotides read TGTGCCATCAGTGGGACAGGGGGCTACGAGCAGTACTTC. Its translation: CAISGTGGYEQYF.

This clonotype was observed many times. The rearrangement joins TRBV5-1 to TRBJ1-6; 7 positions match TRBD1. This CDR3 is 15 amino acids long. Germline assignment: CDR1 SGHRS and CDR2 YFSETQ. V was clipped by 0 bases and J by 6 bases; unmatched bases: 3. CDR3 DNA sequence: TGCGCCAGCAGCTTGGAAGGGGGCGGTAATTCACCCCTCCACTTT. Translation gives CASSLEGGGNSPLHF.

The rearrangement links TRBV9 to TRBJ1-3, with no clear D. The germline CDR1 and CDR2 sequences are SGDLS and YYNGEE. This CDR3 is 15 amino acids long. Trimming removed 0 bases at V and 0 bases at J, with 7 bases between. As DNA, the CDR3 is TGTGCCAGCAGCGTAGCCCCGGTCTCTGGAAACACCATATATTTT. This translates into CASSVAPVSGNTIYF.

This clonotype was seen at least ten times. The rearrangement links TRBV18 to TRBJ2-3, with D unclear. This CDR3 spans 14 amino acids. Deletions cut 1 base from V and 2 bases from J, with 7 bases between. CDR1 KGHSH and CDR2 LQKENI come from the germline V gene. CDR3 sequence: CASSPQGDTDTQYF. CDR3 DNA sequence: TGTGCCAGCTCACCACAGGGTGACACAGATACGCAGTATTTT.

At least ten counts were recorded for this clonotype. This sequence joins TRBV2 and TRBJ2-1, with 8 bases that match TRBD2. This CDR3 comprises 15 residues. Germline values: CDR1 SNHLY, CDR2 FYNNEI. The V and J ends lost 1 base and 6 bases, in that order; junction bases with no gene match: 5. This CDR3 is CASSEVSGTSNEQFF. CDR3 in DNA: TGTGCCAGCAGTGAAGTATCCGGGACTAGCAATGAGCAGTTCTTC.

This clonotype occurred many times. This rearrangement joins TRBV6-2 or TRBV6-3 to TRBJ2-7; possible D gene TRBD1, 5 bases. The CDR3 runs to 14 residues. CDR1 MNHEY and CDR2 SVGEGT come from the germline V gene. Trimming cost V 3 bases and J 3 bases, with 12 bases left between them. The chain's CDR3 is CASSYYRLNYEQYF. The CDR3 DNA sequence: TGTGCCAGCAGTTATTACAGGTTGAACTACGAGCAGTACTTC.

This clonotype was picked up many times. The chain couples TRBV24-1 to TRBJ2-3; D unresolved. The V end was cut by 5 bases, the J end by 11 bases, with 22 bases between. The CDR3 has 15 residues. Germline-derived CDR1 and CDR2 are KGHDR and SFDVKD. CDR3 nucleotide sequence: TGTGCCACCAGTGGTACCGTGACGGAACAGTTCGTGCAGTATTTT. Translating it yields CATSGTVTEQFVQYF.

This clonotype has a count of ten or more. The chain combines TRBV3-1 with TRBJ2-2, with 7 positions matching TRBD1. V shed 8 bases, J shed 2 bases, and the junction held 5 bases outside the gene matches. Germline values: CDR1 LGHDT, CDR2 YNNKEL (reference sequence). This CDR3 is built from 14 residues. CDR3 protein: CASARQGNTGELFF. In DNA, the CDR3 is TGTGCCAGCGCAAGACAGGGAAACACCGGGGAGCTGTTTTTT.

This clonotype is classed as medium-sized (0.01 to 0.1%). The chain links TRBV7-9 to TRBJ1-2, with D unresolved. V shed 7 bases and J shed 3 bases, with 18 bases lying between them. This CDR3 is built from 15 residues. Per germline, CDR1 SEHNR and CDR2 FQNEAQ (reference sequence). The CDR3 DNA reads as TGTGCCAGCACCTCCTTTTCAGGAGATGACTATGGCTACACCTTC. This encodes CASTSFSGDDYGYTF.